A single sample is the source of the 8 T cell receptor beta chains below, sequenced in a study of vaccination and CD4 T cells after COVID-19. Documented treatment: roughly 10-day PBMC culture with coronavirus spike peptide pools or control peptides (ViraFEST assay). These receptors' targets are unknown. The Oncomine TCR Beta short-read assay sequenced DNA from cultured CD4+ T cells. MiXCR was run by TCRdb on the PCR reads, yielding one entry per CDR3 protein. The table shows about 15,000 distinct CDR3 sequences, with approximately 27% occurring only once. Sequenced: cultured CD4+ T cells from blood. These receptors came from a human donor with COVID-19.

V is TRBV7-9 and J is TRBJ1-2; D remains unclear. The CDR3 contains 13 residues. The germline V gene encodes CDR1 SEHNR and CDR2 FQNEAQ (reference sequence). The ends were cut back, 5 bases at V and 5 bases at J, with 12 bases in the middle. The CDR3 reads CASSLEVLYGYTF. The CDR3 DNA sequence: TGTGCCAGCAGCCTCGAGGTACTGTATGGCTACACCTTC.

A few counts support this clonotype. V gene TRBV21-1 combines with J gene TRBJ1-5. TRBV21-1 is a known pseudogene. The CDR3 totals 17 residues. CDR3 DNA sequence: TGTGCCAGCAGCAAAGCAGGGGAGGCCTATAGCAATCAGCCCCAGCATTTT. Protein product: CASSKAGEAYSNQPQHF.

In its sample, this clonotype was seen a few times. V usage is TRBV7-6 and J usage is TRBJ2-7, with D possibly TRBD2 on 6 matching bases. V was clipped by 2 bases and J by 4 bases, with 15 bases between them. CDR3 size: 15 residues. CDR1 is SGHVS, CDR2 FNYEAQ, per germline. CDR3 sequence reads: CASSLSPGLEYEQYF. CDR3 bases: TGTGCCAGCAGCTTATCCCCGGGACTCGAATACGAGCAGTACTTC.

This clonotype was counted only a few times. The rearrangement uses TRBV7-9 and TRBJ1-2; D possibly corresponds to TRBD1 (5 bases). The germline gives CDR1 SEHNR, CDR2 FQNEAQ (reference sequence). The CDR3 is made up of 14 amino acids. Between the trimmed V and J ends, which lost 5 bases and 4 bases, there was a span of 14 bases. This CDR3 is CASSPRGGGYGYTF. The CDR3 DNA is TGTGCCAGCAGCCCTCGCGGGGGGGGCTATGGCTACACCTTC.

V usage is TRBV6-1 and J usage is TRBJ1-5; D uncertain. There are 14 residues in the CDR3. V was shortened by 3 bases and J by 3 bases, with 9 bases between the two germline ends. Germline CDR1 is MNHNS and CDR2 is SASEGT. In DNA form, the CDR3 reads TGTGCCAGCAGTGACGGACGGAACAATCAGCCCCAGCATTTT. It encodes CASSDGRNNQPQHF.

This clonotype is labeled as medium-sized. The chain recombines TRBV6-1 with TRBJ1-2; no reliable D call. The length of the CDR3 is 18 residues. Germline values: CDR1 MNHNS, CDR2 SASEGT. The germline V and J ends were trimmed by 5 bases and 1 base, with 23 bases remaining between them. The CDR3: CASSIGPHSVESNYGYTF. The CDR3 coding sequence is TGTGCCAGCAGTATAGGTCCTCATTCCGTAGAAAGTAACTATGGCTACACCTTC.

The chain uses TRBV11-2 and TRBJ2-7; 9 nucleotides match TRBD1. The CDR3 runs to 14 residues. The trim removed 4 bases at V and 6 bases at J, leaving 7 bases unmatched. Germline CDR1 reads SGHAT; CDR2 reads FQNNGV. For the CDR3, the DNA is TGTGCCAGCAGCTCCACCGGGACAGGGATCGAGCAGTACTTC. It yields the protein CASSSTGTGIEQYF.

The chain couples TRBV6-1 to TRBJ2-5; D ambiguous. V lost 0 bases, J lost 5 bases, and 1 base lay in between. The CDR3 sequence is 11 residues long. The germline V gene encodes CDR1 MNHNS and CDR2 SASEGT. The DNA of the CDR3 is TGTGCCAGCAGTGAAGCGGAGACCCAGTACTTC. This translates into CASSEAETQYF.